Sequencing of this T cell receptor (beta chain) was carried out in a study of blood T cells in healthy people across ages. The study's findings and limits: As age increased, TCR beta diversity per million T cells fell in a roughly linear fashion. Long-lived donors exceeded aged donors in naive CD4+ cells and diversity.

CDR1 is SGHAT and CDR2 is FQNNGV in the germline V gene. Trimming cost V 5 bases and J 0 bases, with 13 bases left between them. The CDR3 runs to 15 residues. There are a few counts of this clonotype. The antigen is undetermined. Through a sample-barcoded 5' primer and a J-beta primer mix, a second PCR was run for about 6 to 11 cycles. A template-switch adaptor with 12 random nucleotides tagged each cDNA molecule. TCRdb re-called the 5' RACE reads with MiXCR, one entry per CDR3 protein. The data contain around 800,000 distinct CDR3 sequences, under 45% of them seen just once; the ten biggest clones take up approximately 19%.

Source material: blood. The clonotype comes from a man in his 60s in good health. The rearrangement links TRBV11-2 to TRBJ2-5; perhaps TRBD1 as D (6 bases). CDR3 in DNA: TGTGCCAGCAGCCCAGGGGTCCTGGACCAAGAGACCCAGTACTTC. This sequence encodes CASSPGVLDQETQYF. Using reference TRBV11-2 and TRBJ2-5 for the parts outside the CDR3, the full variable domain is EAGVAQSPRYKIIEKRQSVAFWCNPISGHATLYWYQQILGQGPKLLIQFQNNGVVDDSQLPKDRFSAERLKGVDSTLKIQPAKLEDSAVYLCASSPGVLDQETQYFGPGTRLLVL.